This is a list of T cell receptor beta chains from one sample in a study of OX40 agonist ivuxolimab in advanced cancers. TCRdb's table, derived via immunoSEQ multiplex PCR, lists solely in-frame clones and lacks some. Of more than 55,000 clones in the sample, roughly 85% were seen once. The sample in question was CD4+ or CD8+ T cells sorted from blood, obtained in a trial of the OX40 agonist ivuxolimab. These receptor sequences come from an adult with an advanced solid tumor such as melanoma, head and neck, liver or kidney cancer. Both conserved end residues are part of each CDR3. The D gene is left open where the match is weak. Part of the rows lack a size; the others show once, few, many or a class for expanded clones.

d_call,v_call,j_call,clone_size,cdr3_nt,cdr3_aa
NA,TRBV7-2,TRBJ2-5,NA,TGTGCCAGCAGCTTAGAAAGAGGAGAGACCCAGTACTTC,CASSLERGETQYF
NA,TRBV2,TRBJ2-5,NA,TGTGCCTCACACGAAGCGGGTGGCGAGACCCAGTACTTC,CASHEAGGETQYF
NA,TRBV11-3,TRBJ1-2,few,TGTGCCAGCAGCTTCGGACCCAAGGCAGCCTATGGCTACACCTTC,CASSFGPKAAYGYTF
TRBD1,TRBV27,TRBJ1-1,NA,TGTGCCACCAAGACAGGGTCCTTTCTTTCTGAAGCTTTCTTT,CATKTGSFLSEAFF
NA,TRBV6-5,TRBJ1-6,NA,TGTGCCAGCAGTTACAGGGCTGGGGATAATTCACCCCTCCACTTT,CASSYRAGDNSPLHF
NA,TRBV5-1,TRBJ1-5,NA,TGCGCCAGCTCCCCTGTTCCTAGCAGCAATCAGCCCCAGCATTTT,CASSPVPSSNQPQHF
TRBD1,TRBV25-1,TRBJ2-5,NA,TGTGCCAGCAGTGAATCGGGACAGGGGGGAGAGACCCAGTACTTC,CASSESGQGGETQYF
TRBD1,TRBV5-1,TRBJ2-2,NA,TGCGCCAGCAGCTTGTCGGGACAGGGAGGGACCGGGGAGCTGTTTTTT,CASSLSGQGGTGELFF
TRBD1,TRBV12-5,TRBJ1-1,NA,TGTGCTAGTGGTCAAAGACAGGGGAACACTGAAGCTTTCTTT,CASGQRQGNTEAFF
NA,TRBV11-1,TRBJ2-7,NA,TGTGCCAGCAGCTTAATGGGCAGGGCCTACGAGCAGTACTTC,CASSLMGRAYEQYF
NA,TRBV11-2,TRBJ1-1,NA,TGTGCCAGCAGCCCCAGGGTTCTGGACACTGAAGCTTTCTTT,CASSPRVLDTEAFF
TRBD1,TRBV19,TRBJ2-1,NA,TGTGCCAGTAGTAACCGGGACAGGGTTGACAATGAGCAGTTCTTC,CASSNRDRVDNEQFF
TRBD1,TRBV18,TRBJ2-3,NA,TGTGCCAGCTCACCCGGACAGGGGGCAGATACGCAGTATTTT,CASSPGQGADTQYF
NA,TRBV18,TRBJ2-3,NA,TGTGCCAGCTCACTTTCTAGCACAGATACGCAGTATTTT,CASSLSSTDTQYF
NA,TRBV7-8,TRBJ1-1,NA,TGTGCCAGCAGCCTACGGTGGGACACTGAAGCTTTCTTT,CASSLRWDTEAFF
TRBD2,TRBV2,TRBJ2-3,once,TGTGCCAGCAGTGAACTAGCGGGGGGGTTGGATACGCAGTATTTT,CASSELAGGLDTQYF
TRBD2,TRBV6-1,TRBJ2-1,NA,TGTGCCAGCAGTGCCAGACTAGCAGGTTCCGATGAGCAGTTCTTC,CASSARLAGSDEQFF
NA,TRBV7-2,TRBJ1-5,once,TGTGCCAGCAGCTTAGGGGGGATGGGGCCCCAGCATTTT,CASSLGGMGPQHF
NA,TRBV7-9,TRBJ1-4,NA,TGTGCCAGCAGCTTATCTGAGGGTCTGTTTTTT,CASSLSEGLFF
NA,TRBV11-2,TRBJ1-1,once,TGTGCCAGCAGCTCGCGAGCGGTAGGAGGGGGGGTGAACACTGAAGCTTTCTTT,CASSSRAVGGGVNTEAFF
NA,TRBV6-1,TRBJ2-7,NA,TGTGCCAGCAGGGGAGTTGGGGTCTCCTACGAGCAGTACTTC,CASRGVGVSYEQYF
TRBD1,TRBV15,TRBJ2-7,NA,TGTGCCACCAGCAGAGATAGGAGGACCGGGACAGACGAGCAGTACTTC,CATSRDRRTGTDEQYF
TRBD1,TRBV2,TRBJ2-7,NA,TGTGCCAGCAGTCGATTCGCCAGGGGGACCTACGAGCAGTACTTC,CASSRFARGTYEQYF
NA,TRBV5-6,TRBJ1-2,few,TGTGCCAGCAGCTTTCAAGTACCAAACTATGGCTACACCTTC,CASSFQVPNYGYTF
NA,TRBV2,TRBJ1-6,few,TGTGCCAGCAGTGGCGACTGGGATTCACCCCTCCACTTT,CASSGDWDSPLHF
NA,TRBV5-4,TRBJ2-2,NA,TGTGCCAGCAGCTTGGAGGGTCAGGGAGTCACCGGGGAGCTGTTTTTT,CASSLEGQGVTGELFF
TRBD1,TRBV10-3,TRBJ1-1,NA,TGTGCCAACCGACAGGGAGCGGACACTGAAGCTTTCTTT,CANRQGADTEAFF
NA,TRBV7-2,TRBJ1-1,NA,TGTGCCAGCAGCTTAGTCCGACAGCGGAACACTGAAGCTTTCTTT,CASSLVRQRNTEAFF
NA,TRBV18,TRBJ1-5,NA,TGTGCCAGCTCACCAGCACCAGGGGATCAGCCCCAGCATTTT,CASSPAPGDQPQHF
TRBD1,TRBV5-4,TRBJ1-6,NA,TGTGCCAGCAGCTCCCCGGGACAGGGCTTTTCACCCCTCCACTTT,CASSSPGQGFSPLHF
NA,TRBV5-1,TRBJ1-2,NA,TGCGCCAGCAGCGACGGCCACTATGGCTACACCTTC,CASSDGHYGYTF
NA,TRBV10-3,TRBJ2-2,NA,TGTGCCATCAGACCGGACGGGAACACCGGGGAGCTGTTTTTT,CAIRPDGNTGELFF
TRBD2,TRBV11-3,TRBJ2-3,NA,TGTGCCAGCAGCCCTAGCGGGGGGAGCACAGATACGCAGTATTTT,CASSPSGGSTDTQYF
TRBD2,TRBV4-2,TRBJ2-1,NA,TGTGCCAGCAGCCAAGTCCTCGGGGGGGCTTTGGTTTACGGTGAGCAGTTCTTC,CASSQVLGGALVYGEQFF
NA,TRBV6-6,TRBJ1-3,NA,TGTGCCAGCAGCCAACAGGCTACCTCTGGAAACACCATATATTTT,CASSQQATSGNTIYF
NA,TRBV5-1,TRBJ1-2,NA,TGCGCCAGCAGCCCCGAGGTACCGGTTCGGGGCTATGGCTACACCTTC,CASSPEVPVRGYGYTF
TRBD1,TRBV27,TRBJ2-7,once,TGTGCCAGCAGTTCCACCGGGACAGGGGTGTGGGAGCAGTACTTC,CASSSTGTGVWEQYF
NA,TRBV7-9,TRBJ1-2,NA,TGTGCCAGCAGCTTAGGCAGGGACTATGGCTACACCTTC,CASSLGRDYGYTF
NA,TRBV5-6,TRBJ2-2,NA,TGTGCCAGCAGCAGGCGGGACTTAGAGCTGTTTTTT,CASSRRDLELFF
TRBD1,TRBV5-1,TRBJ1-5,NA,TGCGCCAGCAGCTTGGAGGGGGCGCCTAATCAGCCCCAGCATTTT,CASSLEGAPNQPQHF
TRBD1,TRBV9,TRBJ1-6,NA,TGTGCCAGCAGCGTAGGACAGGGGGGTAATTCACCCCTCCACTTT,CASSVGQGGNSPLHF